A selection of T cell receptor beta chains follows, all from one sample in a study of shared clonotypes between healthy human individuals. The table came from immunoSEQ multiplex PCR; TCRdb's copy has only in-frame clones and leaves some out. The data show roughly 500,000 clones, around 96% seen once. The specimen sequenced was naive CD4+ T cells sorted from blood. The receptors originated from a woman aged 25 to 39 in good health. Each CDR3 is given with its conserved first and last residue. The D gene is left open where the match is weak. Clone size is shown for a subset of rows, as once, few, many or a class of expanded clone.

clone size	V gene	D gene	CDR3 length	J gene	CDR3 protein	CDR3 DNA
-	TRBV2	-	11	TRBJ2-7	CASSEVYEQYF	TGTGCCAGCAGTGAGGTCTACGAGCAGTACTTC
-	TRBV10-1	TRBD2	17	TRBJ2-3	CASSDGASGSLGDTQYF	TGCGCCAGCAGTGATGGGGCTAGCGGGAGTTTGGGAGATACGCAGTATTTT
-	TRBV27	TRBD1	17	TRBJ1-1	CASTLSSRGHENTEAFF	TGTGCCAGCACTCTTAGTAGCAGGGGGCATGAGAACACTGAAGCTTTCTTT
once	TRBV7-8	-	14	TRBJ2-7	CASSLTPSASEQYF	TGTGCCAGCAGCTTAACCCCTAGCGCCTCCGAGCAGTACTTC
-	TRBV6-4	-	16	TRBJ2-3	CASSELFRIGGDTQYF	TGTGCCAGCAGTGAATTATTCCGGATTGGGGGTGATACGCAGTATTTT
-	TRBV11-2	TRBD1	15	TRBJ1-4	CASSLDGQGDEKLFF	TGTGCCAGCAGCTTAGACGGACAGGGAGACGAAAAACTGTTTTTT
-	TRBV30	TRBD2	16	TRBJ2-3	CAWSVGLAGAADTQYF	TGTGCCTGGAGTGTAGGCCTAGCGGGAGCGGCAGATACGCAGTATTTT
-	TRBV9	-	15	TRBJ1-4	CASSVGRGWDEKLFF	TGTGCCAGCAGCGTAGGACGTGGGTGGGATGAAAAACTGTTTTTT
-	TRBV11-2	-	13	TRBJ1-1	CASSLGQNTEAFF	TGTGCCAGCAGCCTAGGACAGAACACTGAAGCTTTCTTT
-	TRBV19	-	11	TRBJ1-1	CASTTLFEAFF	TGTGCCAGTACCACCCTATTTGAAGCTTTCTTT
-	TRBV12-5	-	18	TRBJ2-6	CASGYKDAGQSRANVLTF	TGTGCTAGTGGTTACAAGGATGCAGGACAAAGTCGGGCCAACGTCCTGACTTTC
-	TRBV19	-	11	TRBJ2-7	CASSRYDEQYF	TGTGCCAGTAGTAGATATGACGAGCAGTACTTC
-	TRBV2	-	16	TRBJ1-2	CASSEARKGVWYGYTF	TGTGCCAGCAGTGAAGCGCGTAAGGGCGTCTGGTATGGCTACACCTTC
-	TRBV7-9	-	15	TRBJ1-5	CASSDIRGSNQPQHF	TGTGCCAGCAGCGATATAAGGGGGAGCAATCAGCCCCAGCATTTT
-	TRBV7-2	TRBD1	15	TRBJ1-1	CASRGQGGMNTEAFF	TGTGCCAGCAGAGGACAGGGAGGCATGAACACTGAAGCTTTCTTT
-	TRBV11-2	-	18	TRBJ2-5	CASSQGGGTTHLQETQYF	TGTGCCAGCAGCCAGGGGGGAGGGACTACTCATCTCCAGGAGACCCAGTACTTC
once	TRBV7-6	-	16	TRBJ2-2	CASSSGGRGDTGELFF	TGTGCCAGCAGCTCAGGGGGACGGGGGGACACCGGGGAGCTGTTTTTT
-	TRBV5-8	-	13	TRBJ1-2	CASSLLNMYDYTF	TGTGCCAGCAGCTTGTTAAACATGTATGACTACACCTTC
-	TRBV5-5	TRBD1	13	TRBJ1-2	CASTSGTGYGYTF	TGTGCCAGCACCTCCGGGACAGGCTATGGCTACACCTTC
-	TRBV2	-	14	TRBJ2-7	CASLMDSNSYEQYF	TGTGCCAGCCTTATGGACAGCAATTCCTACGAGCAGTACTTC
-	TRBV13	TRBD1	14	TRBJ1-2	CASSPGTAIYGYTF	TGTGCCAGCAGCCCAGGGACAGCGATCTATGGCTACACCTTC
-	TRBV6-5	-	14	TRBJ1-1	CASSYSLRELKAFF	TGTGCCAGCAGTTACTCCCTTCGGGAGCTCAAAGCTTTCTTT
-	TRBV2	TRBD2	18	TRBJ2-6	CASRSILAGVSGANVLTF	TGTGCCAGCAGGAGCATACTAGCGGGAGTCTCTGGGGCCAACGTCCTGACTTTC
-	TRBV28	TRBD2	17	TRBJ2-7	CASSLSTASGRPYEQYF	TGTGCCAGCAGTTTATCCACGGCTAGCGGACGACCCTACGAGCAGTACTTC
once	TRBV19	-	14	TRBJ1-2	CASSIWAAASGYTF	TGTGCCAGTAGTATATGGGCCGCTGCCTCTGGCTACACCTTC
-	TRBV19	-	15	TRBJ2-5	CASSMNLQVQETQYF	TGTGCCAGTAGTATGAACCTACAGGTCCAAGAGACCCAGTACTTC
-	TRBV7-6	TRBD2	17	TRBJ2-7	CASSVLETSGRAYEQYF	TGTGCCAGCAGCGTACTAGAGACTAGCGGGAGGGCTTACGAGCAGTACTTC
-	TRBV19	-	14	TRBJ1-2	CASSIANRVGGYTF	TGTGCCAGTAGTATAGCGAACAGGGTCGGCGGCTACACCTTC
-	TRBV2	TRBD1	13	TRBJ2-7	CANKQGVSYEQYF	TGTGCCAACAAACAGGGGGTGTCCTACGAGCAGTACTTC
-	TRBV5-1	-	15	TRBJ2-1	CASSPGDLSYNEQFF	TGCGCCAGCAGCCCAGGGGACCTCTCCTACAATGAGCAGTTCTTC
-	TRBV10-3	-	12	TRBJ2-5	CAGRAGAKTQYF	TGTGCCGGAAGGGCAGGGGCAAAGACCCAGTACTTC
-	TRBV7-2	-	16	TRBJ1-2	CASSLRDVPPAYGYTF	TGTGCCAGCAGCTTAAGGGACGTGCCGCCCGCTTATGGCTACACCTTC
-	TRBV21-1	-	12	TRBJ1-3	CAAWGGGNTIYF	-
-	TRBV28	-	12	TRBJ2-7	CASNVEGHEQYF	TGTGCCAGCAACGTGGAGGGCCACGAGCAGTACTTC
-	TRBV7-2	-	15	TRBJ2-5	CASSAHQGNIETQYF	TGTGCCAGCAGCGCACACCAGGGGAACATCGAGACCCAGTACTTC
-	TRBV5-6	-	15	TRBJ2-7	CASSLGTGRNYEQYF	TGTGCCAGCAGCTTGGGGACCGGGAGAAACTACGAGCAGTACTTC
few	TRBV5-6	-	12	TRBJ1-2	CASSWGLGGYTF	TGTGCCAGCAGCTGGGGCCTGGGAGGCTACACCTTC
-	TRBV5-4	-	14	TRBJ2-5	CASSLVGADQTQYF	TGTGCCAGCAGCTTGGTGGGTGCCGACCAGACCCAGTACTTC
-	TRBV19	-	13	TRBJ2-2	CASDGRNTGELFF	TGTGCCAGCGACGGACGGAACACCGGGGAGCTGTTTTTT
-	TRBV5-5	-	16	TRBJ1-2	CASSPNGAARNYGYTF	TGTGCCAGCAGCCCTAATGGGGCAGCCAGAAACTATGGCTACACCTTC
-	TRBV5-1	TRBD2	16	TRBJ2-2	CASSPRGLASGGELFF	TGCGCCAGCAGCCCCCGGGGACTAGCCTCAGGCGGGGAGCTGTTTTTT
-	TRBV7-9	-	17	TRBJ1-1	CASSPNRHSGLNTEAFF	TGTGCCAGCAGCCCGAACCGGCACTCAGGGTTAAACACTGAAGCTTTCTTT
-	TRBV29-1	-	14	TRBJ1-1	CSVGWLAANTEAFF	TGCAGCGTGGGGTGGTTGGCTGCGAACACTGAAGCTTTCTTT
once	TRBV28	-	12	TRBJ2-7	CASSLNSYEQYF	TGTGCCAGCAGTTTAAACAGCTACGAGCAGTACTTC
-	TRBV30	TRBD2	15	TRBJ2-5	CAWSVQGLGQETQYF	TGTGCCTGGAGTGTACAAGGACTAGGGCAAGAGACCCAGTACTTC
-	TRBV5-1	TRBD2	15	TRBJ2-7	CASSSGTSGTYEQYF	TGCGCCAGCAGCTCCGGGACTAGCGGAACCTACGAGCAGTACTTC
-	TRBV27	TRBD2	14	TRBJ2-7	CASSLVAGVYEQYF	TGTGCCAGCAGTTTAGTAGCGGGAGTCTACGAGCAGTACTTC
-	TRBV2	-	15	TRBJ1-3	CASSVATNSGNTIYF	TGTGCCAGCAGTGTCGCTACCAACTCTGGAAACACCATATATTTT
-	TRBV2	-	15	TRBJ1-4	CASTRDNAGNEKLFF	TGTGCCAGTACCCGGGACAATGCCGGGAATGAAAAACTGTTTTTT
-	TRBV25-1	-	14	TRBJ2-3	CASSEAGFPDTQYF	TGTGCCAGCAGTGAAGCGGGATTCCCAGATACGCAGTATTTT
-	TRBV7-2	TRBD1	15	TRBJ2-1	CASSLDRGDYNEQFF	TGTGCCAGCAGCTTGGACAGGGGAGACTACAATGAGCAGTTCTTC
-	TRBV18	TRBD1	15	TRBJ2-7	CASSPRRDRGHEQYF	TGTGCCAGCTCACCACGGAGGGACAGGGGCCACGAGCAGTACTTC
-	TRBV7-9	-	14	TRBJ1-1	CASSLRQPNTEAFF	TGTGCCAGCAGCTTGAGACAACCGAACACTGAAGCTTTCTTT
-	TRBV18	TRBD1	14	TRBJ1-1	CASTPDRGHTEAFF	TGTGCCAGCACCCCTGACAGGGGGCACACTGAAGCTTTCTTT
-	TRBV28	-	13	TRBJ2-7	CASSSNGQYEQYF	TGTGCCAGCAGTTCCAACGGACAGTACGAGCAGTACTTC
-	TRBV6-5	-	15	TRBJ2-5	CASSYTGGLGETQYF	TGTGCCAGCAGTTACACCGGGGGCCTGGGAGAGACCCAGTACTTC
-	TRBV11-3	-	13	TRBJ2-1	CASSHSSYNEQFF	TGTGCCAGCAGCCATAGCTCCTACAATGAGCAGTTCTTC